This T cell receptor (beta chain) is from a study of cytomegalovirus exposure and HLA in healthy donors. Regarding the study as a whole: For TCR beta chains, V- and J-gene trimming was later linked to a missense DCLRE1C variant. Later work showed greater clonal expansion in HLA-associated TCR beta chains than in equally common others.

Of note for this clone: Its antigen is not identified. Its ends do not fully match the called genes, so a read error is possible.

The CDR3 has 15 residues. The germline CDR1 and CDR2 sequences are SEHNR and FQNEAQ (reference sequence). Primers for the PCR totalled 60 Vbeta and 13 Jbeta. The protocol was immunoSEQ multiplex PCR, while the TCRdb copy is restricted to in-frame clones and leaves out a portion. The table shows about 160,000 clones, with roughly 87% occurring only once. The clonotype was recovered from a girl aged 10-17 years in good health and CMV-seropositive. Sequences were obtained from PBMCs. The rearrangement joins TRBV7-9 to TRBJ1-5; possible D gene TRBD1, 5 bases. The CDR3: CSSSLSGGTHQPQHF. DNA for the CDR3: TGTTCCAGCAGCTTATCGGGGGGGACCCATCAGCCCCAGCATTTT.